The 3 T cell receptor beta chains in this list originate from one sample, sequenced in a study of T cell responses to AZD1222 COVID-19 vaccine. Clones were sequenced by immunoSEQ multiplex PCR, and TCRdb holds only the in-frame ones, with some missing. The sample contains 130,000 to 150,000 clones, roughly 89% of which appear only once. The source material was peripheral blood, sampled on day 0 of AZD1222 vaccination. These receptors were taken from an adult in good health.

The rearrangement joins TRBV7-2 to TRBJ2-1, with TRBD2 matching 7 bases. Germline assignment: CDR1 SGHTA and CDR2 FQGNSA. The CDR3 totals 15 residues. V dropped 2 bases and J dropped 6; count of bases not matched to a gene: 7. CDR3: CASSLTGGAPNEQFF. The CDR3 DNA sequence: TGTGCCAGCAGCTTAACGGGAGGAGCCCCCAATGAGCAGTTCTTC.

The V and J genes are TRBV7-8 and TRBJ1-1, with 8 bases identical to TRBD1. CDR3 length: 17 residues. J was trimmed by 6 bases and V by 1 base; bases with no gene match: 13. Germline V gene sequence: CDR1 SGHVS, CDR2 FQNEAQ. CDR3: CASSLDQDRVLVAEAFF. In DNA, the CDR3 is TGTGCCAGCAGCTTAGACCAGGACAGGGTACTTGTAGCTGAAGCTTTCTTT.

This chain uses TRBV7-2 with TRBJ1-4; no clear D gene. Trimming removed 1 base from V and 0 bases from J, with 6 bases in between. Germline-derived CDR1 and CDR2 are SGHTA and FQGNSA. The CDR3 sequence is 15 residues long. CDR3 in amino acids: CASSLGRATNEKLFF. The CDR3 DNA is TGTGCCAGCAGCTTAGGTCGTGCAACTAATGAAAAACTGTTTTTT.